This T cell receptor beta chain was recovered during a study of PD-1 blockade in classical Hodgkin lymphoma. Whole-study findings and limits: Factors driving the repertoire differences, possibly disease activity or prior therapy, remain undefined.

Only in-frame clones appear in the TCRdb table, and some are missing; sequencing was by immunoSEQ multiplex PCR. The sample has 25,000 to 35,000 clones; around 90% are singletons. Time point: newly diagnosed, previously untreated cHL patient sample. Isolation of CD4+ T cells from thawed PBMCs was performed by magnetic negative selection. Of note for this clone: Antigen unknown.

The clonotype comes from a human donor with classical Hodgkin lymphoma. The specimen was CD4+ T cells from blood.

CDR3 residues: CASSPPYGGSSYEQYF. The CDR3 DNA reads as TGTGCCAGCAGTCCGCCCTATGGGGGTAGCTCCTACGAGCAGTACTTC. The chain links TRBV28 to TRBJ2-7, with D perhaps TRBD1 or TRBD2 (5 bases each). Germline V CDR1 and CDR2: MDHEN, SYDVKM. CDR3 length: 16 residues. The V and J ends lost 5 bases and 0 bases respectively, with 17 bases between them.